This T cell receptor (beta chain) was sequenced in a study of monozygotic twins with inflammatory bowel disease. General study findings and limits: Evidence failed to back one strong IBD-linked signal or clonotype.

For both chains, the TCRalpha and TCRbeta cDNA went through two nested PCRs of approximately 16 and 9 cycles. Following a re-call of the 5' RACE reads, TCRdb has one entry per CDR3 protein and lacks DNA. This sample contains under 150,000 distinct CDR3 sequences. Per donor there was one draw, yielding a blood sample of over 2 ml. The CDR3 length is 15 residues. Germline CDR1 is MGHDK and CDR2 is SYGVNS. Details on this clonotype: Its antigen is unidentified.

The V and J genes are TRBV25-1 and TRBJ1-4; the D gene TCRdb calls, TRBD1, cannot be checked with no DNA. The source material was blood. The clonotype comes from a human donor with ulcerative colitis or Crohn's disease, or a healthy co-twin of an affected twin (not recorded which). CDR3 in amino acids: CASSELRGEIEKLFF.